This T cell receptor (beta chain) was observed in a study of T cell responses to AZD1222 COVID-19 vaccine. The germline V gene encodes CDR1 MGHRA and CDR2 YSYEKL. CDR3 length equals 15 residues. V dropped 0 bases and J dropped 0 bases, with 9 bases sitting between them. Study findings and constraints: After two AZD1222 doses, spike-specific TCR breadth and depth rose versus day 0. The donor group comprised mostly white British people and more females; the analysis possibly underestimated clonal diversity. Baseline testing showed seropositivity in only six AZD1222 recipients.

TCRdb's table, derived via immunoSEQ multiplex PCR, lists solely in-frame clones and lacks some. The sample has more than 85,000 clones; less than 85% are singletons. This clone was picked up a small number of times. Antigen: not known. The sequencing here drew on peripheral blood, taken 28 days after the second AZD1222 dose. The V call is TRBV4-1, the J call TRBJ2-7; tentative D call: TRBD2 (5 bases). The TCR comes from an adult who received the AZD1222 COVID-19 vaccine. The DNA of the CDR3 is TGCGCCAGCAGCCAAGATGAAGGGAGCTCCTACGAGCAGTACTTC. This gives the protein CASSQDEGSSYEQYF.